The sequence of this T cell receptor (beta chain) was determined in a study of T cells in Graves' hyperthyroidism and ophthalmopathy. Researchers amplified the TCR beta CDR3 regions from RNA transcripts. The study used the HTBI primer set for a first-round RT-PCR of the TCR CDR3. One entry per CDR3 protein results from TCRdb running MiXCR on the multiplex PCR reads. The sample comprises about 480,000 distinct CDR3 sequences, roughly a quarter of which are singletons, and roughly 12% rests with the top ten. This CDR3 region has 14 residues. V was cut by 1 base and J by 6 bases, with 12 bases left in between. Study outcomes and limitations: Ophthalmopathy was identified by the model a median approximately 6.9 months ahead of onset.

This clonotype has at least ten counts. Its antigen is unidentified. Ophthalmopathy patients showed a Clinical Activity Score of at least 3, NOSPECS grade of at least 4 and duration under 3 months. This TCR derives from a woman younger than 45 with Graves' ophthalmopathy. The chain uses TRBV12-3 or TRBV12-4 and TRBJ1-2; D might be TRBD1 (5 bases). Sequencing was performed on blood. CDR3 sequence: CASSLGGEGDGYTF. The CDR3 DNA reads as TGTGCCAGCAGTTTAGGGGGCGAGGGCGATGGCTACACCTTC.